This TCR beta chain is drawn from a study of monozygotic twins with inflammatory bowel disease. CDR3 size: 15 residues. The V gene's germline CDR1 is SGDLS and CDR2 YYNGEE. Both the TCRalpha cDNA and the TCRbeta cDNA were taken through two nested PCRs, lasting approximately 16 and 9 cycles. TCRdb derives one entry per CDR3 protein from the 5' RACE reads, leaving out DNA. This sample contains just over 300,000 distinct CDR3 sequences. Source material: blood. The chain is built from TRBV9 and TRBJ2-5; the D call of TRBD2 rests on TCRdb alone, since no DNA is present to check it. The clonotype was recovered from a human donor with ulcerative colitis or Crohn's disease, or a healthy co-twin of an affected twin (not recorded which). CDR3 sequence: CASSNSAGIQETQYF.